These 27 T cell receptor beta chains share one sample of origin, sequenced in a study of cytomegalovirus exposure and HLA in healthy donors. Primers included in the PCR were 60 Vbeta and 13 Jbeta primers. The data were produced by immunoSEQ multiplex PCR, yet TCRdb's version contains in-frame clones alone and is incomplete. The table has more than 110,000 clones, 79% seen once. The sample comprised PBMCs. These TCRs come from a man between 18 and 29 years old in good health and CMV-seronegative.

The genes are TRBV30 and TRBJ1-6; TRBD1 matches 9 bases. V shed 3 bases, J shed 0 bases, and the junction held 6 bases outside the gene matches. The germline V gene encodes CDR1 GTSNPN and CDR2 SVGIG (reference sequence). This CDR3 is 17 amino acids long. CDR3: CAWRGTGRSSYNSPLHF. The CDR3 DNA is TGTGCCTGGAGGGGGACAGGGCGAAGCTCCTATAATTCACCCCTCCACTTT.

V and J are TRBV4-2 and TRBJ2-5; 8 bases match TRBD1. Germline CDR1 is LGHNA and CDR2 is YNFKEQ. Trimming at V came to 5 bases and at J to 1 base, leaving 6 bases not matched to a gene. The CDR3 has 15 amino acids. CDR3 sequence: CASSSGGASQETQYF. The CDR3 bases are TGTGCCAGCAGCTCAGGGGGCGCATCCCAAGAGACCCAGTACTTC.

This clone was seen more than once but under ten times. This chain connects TRBV4-2 to TRBJ2-6; 8 positions match TRBD1. The germline V gene encodes CDR1 LGHNA and CDR2 YNFKEQ. This CDR3 contains 17 residues. Losses at the gene ends were 0 bases for V and 0 bases for J; bases not matched to a gene: 1. Here the CDR3 reads CASSQEGTGSGANVLTF. CDR3 bases: TGTGCCAGCAGCCAAGAAGGGACAGGCTCTGGGGCCAACGTCCTGACTTTC.

With respect to this clone: The identical CDR3 is also encoded by other nucleotide sequences in the sample. This chain connects TRBV6-6 to TRBJ1-1; TRBD1 might be the D (5 bases). Trimming stripped 6 bases from V and 4 bases from J, with 12 bases between. CDR3 length equals 13 residues. Germline lookup yields CDR1 MNHNY and CDR2 SVGAGI (reference sequence). CDR3: CASSPDRGTEAFF. The CDR3 coding sequence is TGTGCCAGCAGCCCCGATAGGGGCACTGAAGCTTTCTTT.

This clone was seen only a few times. V and J are TRBV5-1 and TRBJ2-2; 7 nucleotides match TRBD1. Germline assignment: CDR1 SGHRS and CDR2 YFSETQ. The CDR3 extends over 16 amino acids. The V gene end was trimmed by 0 bases and the J gene end by 0 bases; junction bases not matched to a gene: 2. Written as DNA, the CDR3 is TGCGCCAGCAGCTTGGAGACAGGGACGAACACCGGGGAGCTGTTTTTT. As protein: CASSLETGTNTGELFF. Variable domain in full (rest from reference TRBV5-1 and TRBJ2-2): KAGVTQTPRYLIKTRGQQVTLSCSPISGHRSVSWYQQTPGQGLQFLFEYFSETQRNKGNFPGRFSGRQFSNSRSEMNVSTLELGDSALYLCASSLETGTNTGELFFGEGSRLTVL.

The rearrangement links TRBV18 to TRBJ2-1, with TRBD1 as a possible D gene (6 bases). The CDR3 sequence is 14 residues long. From germline, CDR1 is KGHSH and CDR2 LQKENI. The germline V and J ends were trimmed by 4 bases and 3 bases, with 10 bases remaining between them. The CDR3 loop is CASSRTAHYNEQFF. The CDR3 DNA reads as TGTGCCAGCTCACGGACAGCTCACTACAATGAGCAGTTCTTC.

The chain links TRBV7-9 to TRBJ1-6; tentatively, D is TRBD1 (6 bases). The CDR3 consists of 15 residues. CDR1 is SEHNR and CDR2 is FQNEAQ in the germline V gene (reference sequence). V shed 2 bases and J shed 10 bases, with 15 bases lying between them. The CDR3 region has the DNA TGTGCCAGCAGCTTAAATACAGGGAGTGTATCACCCCTCCACTTT. Its protein product is CASSLNTGSVSPLHF.

J is TRBJ2-1 and V is TRBV7-2; D is unclear. This CDR3 spans 15 amino acids. Germline V gene data show CDR1 as SGHTA and CDR2 as FQGNSA. V lost 3 bases and J lost 3, with 12 bases in between. CDR3 residues: CASSLVSAIYNEQFF. In DNA, the CDR3 is TGTGCCAGCAGCTTGGTATCAGCGATCTACAATGAGCAGTTCTTC.

V usage is TRBV5-1 and J usage is TRBJ2-7; 9 nucleotides align to TRBD1. Germline values: CDR1 SGHRS, CDR2 YFSETQ. There are 15 residues in the CDR3. V gave up 4 bases and J gave up 8 bases; unmatched junction bases: 13. CDR3 bases: TGCGCCAGCAGCCTTACCGGGACAGGGTATATCAAGCAGTACTTC. Protein: CASSLTGTGYIKQYF.

The gene calls are TRBV5-1 and TRBJ2-1; possibly TRBD1 for D (7 bases). CDR3 length equals 16 residues. Germline CDR1 reads SGHRS; CDR2 reads YFSETQ. Trimming left V 4 bases short and J 1 base short, with 15 bases between. For the CDR3, the DNA is TGCGCCAGCAGCCCGGGGGACAGTTCGTCCTACAATGAGCAGTTCTTC. Its protein product is CASSPGDSSSYNEQFF.

This rearrangement joins TRBV7-9 to TRBJ1-5; 8 bases map to TRBD1. The germline V gene encodes CDR1 SEHNR and CDR2 FQNEAQ (reference sequence). V shed 1 base and J 6 bases; nucleotides not matched to a gene: 8. The CDR3 sequence is 16 residues long. CDR3: CASSLGFSGGGQPQHF. The CDR3 nucleotides read TGTGCCAGCAGCTTAGGGTTCTCAGGGGGCGGTCAGCCCCAGCATTTT.

This clone was seen once. V usage is TRBV5-8 and J usage is TRBJ2-7; D perhaps matches TRBD2 (5 bases). V lost 4 bases and J lost 2, with 10 bases in between. Germline values: CDR1 SGHTS, CDR2 YDEGEE. This CDR3 contains 13 residues. This CDR3 is CASSRQRAYEQYF. In DNA form, the CDR3 reads TGTGCCAGCAGCCGCCAGAGGGCCTACGAGCAGTACTTC.

J is TRBJ1-1 and V is TRBV15; D might be TRBD1 (5 bases). Trimming pared 3 bases from V and 3 bases from J, leaving 23 bases between. This CDR3 comprises 18 residues. The germline gives CDR1 LNHNV, CDR2 YYDKDF (reference sequence). CDR3 sequence reads: CATSREVFASGWDTEAFF. The CDR3 DNA follows: TGTGCCACCAGCAGGGAAGTTTTCGCCTCAGGGTGGGACACTGAAGCTTTCTTT.

The chain recombines TRBV5-1 with TRBJ2-2; a possible D gene is TRBD2 (5 bases). V lost 4 bases and J lost 2, with 12 bases in between. Germline CDR1 and CDR2: SGHRS and YFSETQ. This CDR3 is built from 15 residues. The DNA for the CDR3 is TGCGCCAGCAGCCCCCGGACGGGAAACACCGGGGAGCTGTTTTTT. As protein: CASSPRTGNTGELFF.

This chain joins TRBV19 and TRBJ1-5; 7 bases map to TRBD1. The CDR3 sequence is 15 residues long. Germline CDR1 LNHDA, CDR2 SQIVND (reference sequence). V lost 4 bases and J lost 6; bases outside the gene matches: 9. The CDR3 nucleotides are TGTGCCAGTAGTACGGGAGGGGGCCGAAGTCAGCCCCAGCATTTT. It translates to CASSTGGGRSQPQHF.

Comment on this clone: Germline and junction disagree at one end, which may indicate a read error. The rearrangement links TRBV7-9 to TRBJ1-2; no firm D call. The germline V gene encodes CDR1 SEHNR and CDR2 FQNEAQ (reference sequence). This CDR3 contains 13 residues. This CDR3 reads CSSSLEGQSGYTF. CDR3 DNA sequence: TGTTCCAGCAGCTTGGAGGGCCAGTCTGGCTACACCTTC.

This chain connects TRBV7-6 to TRBJ2-4, with D possibly TRBD1 on 5 matching bases. CDR1 and CDR2 (germline): SGHVS, FNYEAQ. The CDR3 loop spans 19 amino acids. With 2 bases removed from V and 0 bases from J, the gap between germline ends came to 20 bases. The DNA of the CDR3 is TGTGCCAGCAGCTTAAGGGGTATCCCATCCCCCGTAGCCAAAAACATTCAGTACTTC. Protein: CASSLRGIPSPVAKNIQYF.

This clone was counted a single time. The rearrangement uses TRBV4-3 and TRBJ1-6; D uncertain. CDR1 is LGHNA and CDR2 is YSLEER in the germline V gene. V was cut by 0 bases and J by 13 bases, with 13 bases left in between. The CDR3 spans 14 residues. The CDR3 nucleotides read TGCGCCAGCAGCCAAGAAAGCTTTTCTTCTCCCCTCCACTTT. Protein: CASSQESFSSPLHF.

The chain recombines TRBV11-2 with TRBJ1-5; the match to TRBD1 covers 9 bases. This CDR3 spans 17 amino acids. From germline, CDR1 is SGHAT and CDR2 FQNNGV. J lost 0 bases, V lost 1 base, and 4 bases had no gene match. CDR3 sequence: CASSLGRTGDSNQPQHF. The CDR3 bases are TGTGCCAGCAGCTTAGGTAGGACAGGGGATAGCAATCAGCCCCAGCATTTT.

The chain employs TRBV9 and TRBJ1-6; no clear D. Germline V gives CDR1 SGDLS, CDR2 YYNGEE. With 0 bases removed from V and 14 bases from J, the gap between germline ends came to 15 bases. This CDR3 spans 14 amino acids. CDR3 sequence: CASSVAPSGRTLHF. The CDR3 DNA is TGTGCCAGCAGCGTAGCCCCGTCGGGTCGCACCCTCCACTTT.

J is TRBJ2-7 and V is TRBV11-1, with 8 bases that match TRBD1. Germline V CDR1 and CDR2: SGHAT, FQDESV (reference sequence). V was pared by 5 bases and J by 2 bases, with 8 bases of the junction left unmatched. CDR3 length equals 15 residues. The chain's CDR3 is CASSIDRGLTYEQYF. CDR3 bases: TGTGCCAGCAGCATCGACAGGGGATTAACCTACGAGCAGTACTTC.

The chain has TRBV27 and TRBJ2-2, with 8 bases fitting TRBD1. Unmatched junction bases numbered 4, after V lost 8 bases and J lost 5 bases. This CDR3 has 13 amino acids. Germline CDR1 reads MNHEY; CDR2 reads SMNVEV (reference sequence). CDR3 sequence reads: CASARQGTGELFF. Written as DNA, the CDR3 is TGTGCCAGCGCGAGACAGGGGACCGGGGAGCTGTTTTTT.

The rearrangement uses TRBV2 and TRBJ2-1; the match to TRBD1 covers 8 bases. V lost 11 bases and J lost 6; bases outside the gene matches: 15. This CDR3 spans 15 amino acids. Germline V gene sequence: CDR1 SNHLY, CDR2 FYNNEI. The CDR3 spells CADTDRDRSRNEQFF. The CDR3 DNA follows: TGTGCCGACACTGACCGGGACAGGAGTCGCAATGAGCAGTTCTTC.

This chain connects TRBV2 to TRBJ1-2; D unresolved. V shed 6 bases and J shed 8 bases, with 10 bases lying between them. This CDR3 is 11 amino acids long. CDR1 is SNHLY, CDR2 FYNNEI, per germline. The CDR3: CASRREGGYTF. The CDR3 coding sequence is TGTGCCAGCAGGCGGGAGGGCGGCTACACCTTC.

V is TRBV18 and J is TRBJ1-5; 8 bases match TRBD1. CDR3 size: 15 residues. V was pared by 2 bases and J by 7 bases, with 7 bases of the junction left unmatched. Looked up from germline, CDR1 is KGHSH and CDR2 is LQKENI. As DNA, the CDR3 is TGTGCCAGCTCACCAAGTTCGCAGGGGGCGCAGCCCCAGCATTTT. It translates to CASSPSSQGAQPQHF. The full variable domain, in which reference TRBV18 and TRBJ1-5 provide the parts outside the CDR3, is NAGVMQNPRHLVRRRGQEARLRCSPMKGHSHVYWYRQLPEEGLKFMVYLQKENIIDESGMPKERFSAEFPKEGPSILRIQQVVRGDSAAYFCASSPSSQGAQPQHFGDGTRLSIL.

In the case of this clone: Its ends do not fully match the called genes, so a read error is possible. The chain couples TRBV7-9 to TRBJ1-4; TRBD1 agrees at 8 bases. Germline CDR1 and CDR2: SEHNR and FQNEAQ (reference sequence). The CDR3 runs 12 residues. CDR3 in amino acids: CSSSLLQGELFF. In DNA form, the CDR3 reads TGTTCCAGCAGCTTGCTACAGGGGGAACTGTTTTTT. Combining the CDR3 with reference TRBV7-9 and TRBJ1-4 gives the whole variable domain DTGVSQNPRHKITKRGQNVTFRCDPISEHNRLYWYRQTLGQGPEFLTYFQNEAQLEKSRLLSDRFSAERPKGSFSTLEIQRTEQGDSAMYLCSSSLLQGELFFGSGTQLSVL.

The chain uses TRBV29-1 and TRBJ2-7; D perhaps matches TRBD1 (6 bases). CDR3 length equals 13 residues. V lost 6 bases and J lost 2, with 14 bases in between. Germline CDR1 SQVTM, CDR2 ANQGSEA. This chain's CDR3 is CSVRDIRTYEQYF. The CDR3 DNA sequence: TGCAGCGTCCGGGACATTCGGACCTACGAGCAGTACTTC.